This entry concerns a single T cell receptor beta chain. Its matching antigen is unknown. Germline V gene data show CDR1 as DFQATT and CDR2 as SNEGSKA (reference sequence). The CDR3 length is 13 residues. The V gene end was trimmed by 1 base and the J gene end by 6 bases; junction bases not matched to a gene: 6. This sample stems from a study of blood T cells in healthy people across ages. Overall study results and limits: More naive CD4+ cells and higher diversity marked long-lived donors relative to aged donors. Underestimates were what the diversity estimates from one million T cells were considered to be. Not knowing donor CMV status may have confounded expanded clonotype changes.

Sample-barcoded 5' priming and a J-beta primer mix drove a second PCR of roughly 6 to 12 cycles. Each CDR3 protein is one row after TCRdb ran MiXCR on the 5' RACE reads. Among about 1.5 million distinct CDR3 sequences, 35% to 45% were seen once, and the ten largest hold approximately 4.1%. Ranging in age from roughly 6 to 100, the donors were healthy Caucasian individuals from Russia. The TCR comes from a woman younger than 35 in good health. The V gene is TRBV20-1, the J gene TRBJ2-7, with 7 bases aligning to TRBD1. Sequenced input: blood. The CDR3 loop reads CSARGQGVGEQYF. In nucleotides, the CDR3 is TGCAGTGCTAGAGGTCAGGGGGTAGGCGAGCAGTACTTC.